This TCR beta chain was found in a study of molecular identifiers for immune sequencing clone quantification. Study results and caveats: Barcode-sharing identical TCR molecules could underestimate highly expanded clone sizes. For effector cells, clones above 20 RNA copies held over 97% of molecules; for naive cells, under 1%.

Making the bulk TCR libraries relied on previously described methods and listed TCR primers. TCRdb passed the PCR reads through MiXCR, listing each CDR3 protein once. This sample has approximately 37,000 distinct CDR3 sequences, with about 19% found just once. Trimming removed 6 bases at V and 5 bases at J, with 10 bases between. The CDR3 contains 12 residues. Germline CDR1 is MDHEN and CDR2 is SYDVKM. Every naive CD8 library was made from between roughly 17,000 and 1,100,000 sorted cells with 10%, 30% or 50% RNA. This clonotype was recorded at least ten times. What it recognizes is unknown. The rearrangement joins TRBV28 to TRBJ2-5; D is unclear. The source is a human donor in good health. Some libraries in this study had Jurkat cell RNA spiked in. Sequencing was carried out using naive CD8+ T cells from blood, with Jurkat cell RNA spiked in. Subset here: FACS-sorted CD8+CD4-CCR7+CD45RA+ naive T cells. CDR3 sequence (DNA): TGTGCCAGCAGAGACACCCGGGAGACCCAGTACTTC. Its protein is CASRDTRETQYF.